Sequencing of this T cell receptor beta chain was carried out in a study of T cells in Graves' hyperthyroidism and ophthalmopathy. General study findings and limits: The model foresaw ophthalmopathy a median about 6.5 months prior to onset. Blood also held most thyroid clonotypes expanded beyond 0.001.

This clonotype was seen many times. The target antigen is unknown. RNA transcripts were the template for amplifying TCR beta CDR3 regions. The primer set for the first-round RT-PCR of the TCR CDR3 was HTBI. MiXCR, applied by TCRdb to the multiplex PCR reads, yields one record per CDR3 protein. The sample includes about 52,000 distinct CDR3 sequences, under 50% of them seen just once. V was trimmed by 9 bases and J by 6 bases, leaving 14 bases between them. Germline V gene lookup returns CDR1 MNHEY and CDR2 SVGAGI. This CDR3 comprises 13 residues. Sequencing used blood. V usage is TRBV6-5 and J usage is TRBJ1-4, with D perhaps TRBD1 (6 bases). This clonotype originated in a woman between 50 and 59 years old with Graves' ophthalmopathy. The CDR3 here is CASGGAEDEKLFF. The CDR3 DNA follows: TGTGCCAGTGGGGGGGCAGAGGATGAAAAACTGTTTTTT.